This TCR beta chain emerged from a study of T-cell memory formation after mild COVID-19. Findings and caveats of the study: The appearance of some responding clones in pre-infection memory suggested that cross-reactive memory joined.

This clonotype was counted only a few times. The antigen remains undetermined. The CDR3 sequence is 19 residues long. Germline lookup yields CDR1 MNHNS and CDR2 SASEGT. Trimming took 3 bases from V and 7 from J, leaving 29 bases between them. TCRdb ran MiXCR on the 5' RACE reads and lists one entry per CDR3 protein. The sample lists approximately 490,000 distinct CDR3 sequences, about a fifth occurring once. This receptor was taken from an adult woman who had mild COVID-19 (a few samples of this study predate the infection). Cell type and time point are not known. The rearrangement joins TRBV6-1 to TRBJ2-3, with D tentatively TRBD2 (6 bases). Sequencing was performed on PBMCs or a T cell subset sorted from them (not recorded which). The CDR3 DNA reads TGTGCCAGCAGTGAGCGAGGTAGCGGAGAGGGACTTAGGTCCTATACGCAGTATTTT. This translates into CASSERGSGEGLRSYTQYF.